Sequencing of this TCR beta chain was carried out in a study of cytomegalovirus exposure and HLA in healthy donors. Notes on this clone: Its antigen remains unidentified.

Whole-study results and caveats: TCR beta V segments were, for the most part, productive about 90% or about 30% of the time in an earlier analysis.

Germline V gene data show CDR1 as GTSNPN and CDR2 as SVGIG (reference sequence). V lost 6 bases and J lost 2; bases outside the gene matches: 9. The CDR3 spans 15 residues. It was with 60 Vbeta and 13 Jbeta primers that the PCR ran. Clones were read by immunoSEQ multiplex PCR, and TCRdb kept only the in-frame ones, dropping some. The top ten clones hold under 25% of a sample with some 87,000 clones, under 85% of them seen once. Source material: PBMCs. This clonotype originated in a woman in her forties in good health and CMV-seropositive. The gene calls are TRBV30 and TRBJ1-5; TRBD1 matches 8 bases. The CDR3 is CACGVQGVGNQPQHF. The CDR3 nucleotides read TGTGCCTGTGGGGTACAGGGGGTTGGCAATCAGCCCCAGCATTTT.